Presented here are 5 T cell receptor beta chains from one specimen sequenced in a study of naive and memory T cell subsets (dated by TCRdb to about 2017). Library creation used UMI-ligation and nested PCR. TCRdb shows the sequencer as Illumina MiSeq. An equimolar mix of two oligonucleotides covering both TRBC1 and TRBC2 was used as the beta constant-region primer. Four rounds of PCR were used to amplify ligated cDNA, with nested alpha and beta constant-region primers being used together with the SP2 primer. Through fastp at Q25 and MiXCR, TCRdb rebuilt clones from the public reads, retaining in-frame beta chains. CDR3 protein duplicates are merged, each entry listing the most common genes and DNA. The sample data list around 110,000 distinct CDR3 sequences, and around a third of these were observed just once. Of the sample, less than 1% is held by the ten largest clones. The sequenced sample consisted of central memory CD4+ T cells from blood. Per the publication, the cell subset or site label means: central memory, CD45RA- CD27+. Receptors were obtained from a human donor in good health.

This chain connects TRBV20-1 to TRBJ1-1; D is undetermined. Germline V CDR1 and CDR2: DFQATT, SNEGSKA (reference sequence). There are 11 residues in the CDR3. V was clipped by 4 bases and J by 4 bases, with 7 bases between them. Written as DNA, the CDR3 is TGCAGTGCTACCAGCCCCACTGAAGCTTTCTTT. Translation gives CSATSPTEAFF.

The table lists this clonotype with a few counts. J is TRBJ1-1 and V is TRBV7-2; possibly TRBD1 for D (6 bases). CDR1 and CDR2 (germline): SGHTA, FQGNSA. There are 15 residues in the CDR3. V lost 5 bases, J lost 1 base, and 14 bases lay in between. As DNA, the CDR3 is TGTGCCAGCAGCCGATACAGGGACCCGAACACTGAAGCTTTCTTT. As protein: CASSRYRDPNTEAFF.

This clonotype was observed a handful of times. The J gene is TRBJ2-3, the V gene TRBV5-4; unclear D gene. Germline lookup yields CDR1 SGHNT and CDR2 YYREEE (reference sequence). V dropped 2 bases and J dropped 4 bases, with 8 bases sitting between them. This CDR3 has 13 residues. CDR3 in DNA: TGTGCCAGCAGCTTACCTGACTCAGATACGCAGTATTTT. Protein product: CASSLPDSDTQYF.

The J gene is TRBJ2-4, the V gene TRBV20-1, with D unclear. The CDR3 is 12 amino acids. Trimming took 5 bases from V and 4 from J, leaving 9 bases between them. From germline, CDR1 is DFQATT and CDR2 SNEGSKA (reference sequence). The chain's CDR3 is CSAQSSKNIQYF. The CDR3 DNA reads TGCAGTGCTCAGAGTTCGAAAAACATTCAGTACTTC.

The V gene is TRBV29-1, the J gene TRBJ2-5; tentatively, D is TRBD1 (6 bases). There are 12 residues in the CDR3. In germline, CDR1 is SQVTM, CDR2 ANQGSEA. The V end was cut by 3 bases, the J end by 2 bases, with 7 bases between. The CDR3 protein is CSVDQGQETQYF. The CDR3 coding sequence is TGCAGCGTTGATCAGGGGCAAGAGACCCAGTACTTC.